This T cell receptor beta chain was profiled in a study of cytomegalovirus exposure and HLA in healthy donors. Study context: The study placed less than 90% of its approximately 400 genotyped donors in the Caucasian-associated ancestry cluster. General study results and limits: Available immune exposure information was restricted to CMV serostatus only. Most TCR beta V segments were productive about 87% or about 30% of the time in an earlier analysis. In a later analysis, productive TCRs from donors in an Asian-associated ancestry cluster reportedly carried fewer N-insertions than the cohort mean.

The CDR3 totals 15 residues. Looked up from germline, CDR1 is SEHNR and CDR2 is FQNEAQ (reference sequence). Trimming took off 3 bases at V and 3 bases at J, with 12 bases between the two ends. As for this clone: What it binds is unknown.

PCR primers comprised 60 Vbeta and 13 Jbeta primers. Assay: immunoSEQ multiplex PCR; the TCRdb copy retains only in-frame clones and omits some. This table holds about 89,000 clones, around 85% found once. V is TRBV7-9 and J is TRBJ2-1, with D unclear. The sample comprised PBMCs. The sequence was obtained from a man aged 35 to 55 in good health and CMV-seropositive. CDR3 DNA: TGTGCCAGCAGCTTCCCCGAGTCCAACTACAATGAGCAGTTCTTC. Amino acids: CASSFPESNYNEQFF.